One T cell receptor beta chain is described in this entry. The entry originates in a study of shared clonotypes between healthy human individuals. Study-wide context: Per-donor plates numbered three CD4 naive, three CD4 memory, two CD8 naive and one CD8 memory.

Per the germline V gene, CDR1 is MGHRA and CDR2 is YSYEKL. The CDR3 covers 17 residues. With V trimmed by 0 bases and J by 7 bases, 10 bases remained unmatched. Profiling relied on immunoSEQ multiplex PCR, and the TCRdb table lists in-frame clones only, not all of them. Among more than 2 million clones, about 95% were seen once, and the ten largest hold around 1.1%. Only CD45RO-negative cells positively selected for CCR7 counted as naive CD8 cells, so terminally differentiated effector memory CD45RA+ cells were excluded. The sequence was collected from a young man in good health. J is TRBJ2-1 and V is TRBV4-1, with 9 bases matching TRBD2. What was sequenced was naive CD8+ T cells sorted from blood. The CDR3 region has the DNA TGCGCCAGCAGCCAAGATTGGGGGAGCGGGAGGTATAATGAGCAGTTCTTC. Its translation: CASSQDWGSGRYNEQFF.